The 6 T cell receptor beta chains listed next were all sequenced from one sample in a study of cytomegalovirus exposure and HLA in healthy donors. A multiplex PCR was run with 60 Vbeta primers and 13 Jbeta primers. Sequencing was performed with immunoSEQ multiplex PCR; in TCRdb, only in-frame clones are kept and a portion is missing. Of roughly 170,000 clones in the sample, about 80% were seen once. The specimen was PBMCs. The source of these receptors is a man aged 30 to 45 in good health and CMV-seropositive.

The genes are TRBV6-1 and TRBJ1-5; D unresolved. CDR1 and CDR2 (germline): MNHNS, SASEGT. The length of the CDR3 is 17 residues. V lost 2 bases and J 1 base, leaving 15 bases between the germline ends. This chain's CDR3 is CASSEINGFRSNQPQHF. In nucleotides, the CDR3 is TGTGCCAGCAGTGAAATTAACGGGTTTAGGAGCAATCAGCCCCAGCATTTT.

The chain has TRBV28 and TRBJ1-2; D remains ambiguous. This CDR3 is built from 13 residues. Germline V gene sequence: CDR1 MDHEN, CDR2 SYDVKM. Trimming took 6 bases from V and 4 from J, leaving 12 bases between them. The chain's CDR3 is CASSPQSSYGYTF. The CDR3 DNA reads TGTGCCAGCAGCCCACAGAGCTCCTATGGCTACACCTTC.

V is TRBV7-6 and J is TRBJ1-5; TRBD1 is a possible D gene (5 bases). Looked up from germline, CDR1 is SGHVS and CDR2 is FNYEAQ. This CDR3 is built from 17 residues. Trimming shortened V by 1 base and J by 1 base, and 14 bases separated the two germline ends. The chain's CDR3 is CASSLVLAGVSNQPQHF. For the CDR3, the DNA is TGTGCCAGCAGCTTAGTTTTGGCGGGGGTGAGCAATCAGCCCCAGCATTTT.

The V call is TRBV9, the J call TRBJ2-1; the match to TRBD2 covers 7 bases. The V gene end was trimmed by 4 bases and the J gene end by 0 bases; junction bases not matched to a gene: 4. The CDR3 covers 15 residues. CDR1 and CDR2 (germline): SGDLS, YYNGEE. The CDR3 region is CASSSGLHSYNEQFF. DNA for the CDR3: TGTGCCAGCAGCTCGGGACTACACTCCTACAATGAGCAGTTCTTC.

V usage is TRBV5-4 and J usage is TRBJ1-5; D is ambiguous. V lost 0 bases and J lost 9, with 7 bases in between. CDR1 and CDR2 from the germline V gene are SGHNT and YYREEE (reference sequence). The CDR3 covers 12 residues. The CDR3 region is CASSLAGGPQHF. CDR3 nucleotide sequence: TGTGCCAGCAGCTTGGCCGGCGGGCCCCAGCATTTT.

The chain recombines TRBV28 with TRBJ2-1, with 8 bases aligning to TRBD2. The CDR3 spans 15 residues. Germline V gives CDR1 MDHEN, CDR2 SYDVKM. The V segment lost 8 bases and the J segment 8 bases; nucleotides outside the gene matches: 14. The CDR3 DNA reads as TGTGCCAGCCTTCCCGGGACTAGTAGAGGGGATGAGCAGTTCTTC. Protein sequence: CASLPGTSRGDEQFF. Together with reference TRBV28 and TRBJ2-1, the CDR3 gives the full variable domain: DVKVTQSSRYLVKRTGEKVFLECVQDMDHENMFWYRQDPGLGLRLIYFSYDVKMKEKGDIPEGYSVSREKKERFSLILESASTNQTSMYLCASLPGTSRGDEQFFGPGTRLTVL.